The entry below describes one T cell receptor beta chain. This clone was recorded a few times. Its antigen remains unidentified. No quality values exist for individual bases; no much larger clone is one base distant. The sample comes from a study of beta chain features in type 1 diabetes (dated by TCRdb to 2016 to 2018). With regard to the full study: No differences in mean age, gender distribution, total cell number or subset yield were found between patients and healthy donors. A total of roughly 100 million sorted cells were examined across all samples, and RNA yield correlated strongly with the number of cells per subset. The study compared the TCRB repertoires of sorted circulating CD4+ T cell subsets in recently diagnosed type 1 diabetes patients with those in matched healthy donors. Regulatory and stem cell-like memory subsets were obtained from only 8 patients and about eight healthy donors, while naive and central memory subsets were obtained from all 30 or so donors.

Here is what the overall study found, with its caveats: PCR might favor shorter templates, but patient and control samples were amplified and corrected together, so any skew would affect both groups equally. Naive, central memory and regulatory TCRB repertoires appeared more similar among patients than among healthy donors. Because the HLA sub-analyses included only small numbers of individuals, any influence of HLA type on TCRB rearrangement was left unresolved. At VDJ recombination sites, patients with type 1 diabetes made fewer insertions and deleted more nucleotides, a pattern implying thymic rearrangement abnormalities. Because cDNA rather than genomic DNA was sequenced, highly expressing activated cells could have been over-represented, although no difference in activation and CD3 levels was found between groups. In all four CD4+ subsets, TCRB CDR3 length was moderately but significantly shorter in type 1 diabetes patients.

The entire amount of isolated RNA was reverse transcribed using the High Capacity cDNA Reverse Transcription Kit, so the sequenced TCRB transcripts were expressed ones. Deep immunoSEQ sequencing was applied to naive, central memory and regulatory T cell samples, giving an average of approximately 4 million total reads per sample. After sorted cells were lysed in RLT buffer, RNA was extracted with DNase-treated RNeasy Micro or Mini kits, with the choice depending on cell number. To prevent cross-contamination, every cell subset was processed on its own, while patient and healthy donor samples were processed together. The immunoSEQ multiplex PCR was used to amplify TCRB sequences from cDNA, yielding 87-bp fragments that span the CDR3 region. The amplicons were sequenced using the Illumina HiSeq platform. As for the authors' bioinformatics: Synthetic template baselines were used to correct PCR bias computationally, reads within Hamming distance 2 were collapsed, and singletons that could not be merged were discarded. Reads were aligned to IMGT to assign V, D and J genes, CDR3 length, and insertions or deletions at six rearrangement sites. Within each subset, clonotype counts were normalized to the number of sorted cells before true diversity and Gini coefficients were calculated with the tcR R package. The overlap coefficient, calculated on TCRB nucleotide sequences, was used to quantify repertoire sharing. Out-of-frame TCRB sequences from naive cells were analyzed as a proxy for the pre-selection repertoire. This immuneACCESS table, as held by TCRdb, lists in-frame sequences with V and J called but not all clones. Of the missing ones, under half trace to an unresolved V gene in checked studies; the others have no known cause. Clone size and the V and J calls come from that table; the DNA yielded D and trimming. This sample gives around 710,000 clones in total; 9.5% to 15% of them show up just once. Around 0.12% of the sample lies in the top ten.

A single peripheral blood draw of about 120 mL on average was collected from each donor into heparinised tubes. Naive, central memory, regulatory and stem cell-like memory CD4+ T cells were sorted on a BD FACSAria II using a panel including CD45RO, CCR7, CD25, CD127, CD95 and CD27. A purity above 95% was achieved for all sorted populations. PBMCs were separated immediately by Lymphoprep density gradient centrifugation and were stained directly, without being cultured. So that batch effects would be minimized, each experiment stained and sorted samples in pairs, pairing one healthy donor with one patient. Trimming costs V 4 bases and J 0 bases, and their ends lie 12 bases apart. From a lookup of the germline V gene, CDR1 and CDR2 are MGHRA and YSYEKL. The CDR3 has 16 amino acids, counting the end cysteine and phenylalanine. Only the CDR3 part of the read is kept: 48 bases, read in frame from the first base.

Sequenced input: naive CD4+ T cells from blood. Read against the paper, the sample's cell subset or site label means: true naive CD4+ T cells. This clonotype was sampled from a man younger than 45 with type 1 diabetes. The chain employs TRBV4-1 and TRBJ1-4; the D gene cannot be resolved reliably. This receptor carries the CDR3 CASSPVERSTNEKLFF. The DNA is TGCGCCAGCAGCCCCGTTGAGCGGTCAACTAATGAAAAACTGTTTTTT.